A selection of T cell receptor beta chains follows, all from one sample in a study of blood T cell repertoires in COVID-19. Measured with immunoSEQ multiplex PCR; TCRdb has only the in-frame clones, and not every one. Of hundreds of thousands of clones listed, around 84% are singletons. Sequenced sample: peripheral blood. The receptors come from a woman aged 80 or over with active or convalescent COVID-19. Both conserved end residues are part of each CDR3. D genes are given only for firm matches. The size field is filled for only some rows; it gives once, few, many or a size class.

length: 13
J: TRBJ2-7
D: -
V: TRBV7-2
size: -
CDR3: CASGPGLSYEQYF
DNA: TGTGCCAGCGGCCCGGGACTCTCCTACGAGCAGTACTTC

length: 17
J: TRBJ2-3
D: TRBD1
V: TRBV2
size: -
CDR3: CASRERRDRRAADTQYF
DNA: TGTGCCAGCAGGGAACGACGGGACAGGCGGGCCGCAGATACGCAGTATTTT

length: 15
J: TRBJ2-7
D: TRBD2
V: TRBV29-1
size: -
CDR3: CSARTGTSETYEQYF
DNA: TGCAGCGCCCGAACCGGGACTAGCGAAACCTACGAGCAGTACTTC

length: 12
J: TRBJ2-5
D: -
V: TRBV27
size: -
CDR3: CASRAEGETQYF
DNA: TGTGCCAGCCGGGCGGAGGGGGAGACCCAGTACTTC

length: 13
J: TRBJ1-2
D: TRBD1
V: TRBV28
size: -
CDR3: CAAFRGQGAHYTF
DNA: TGTGCCGCGTTTAGGGGACAGGGTGCCCACTACACCTTC

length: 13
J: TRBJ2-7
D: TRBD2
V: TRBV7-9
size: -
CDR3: CASSRGSGVEQYF
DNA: TGTGCCAGCAGCCGGGGTAGCGGGGTCGAGCAGTACTTC

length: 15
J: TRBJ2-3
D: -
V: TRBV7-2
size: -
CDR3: CASSLGLTDTDTQYF
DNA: TGTGCCAGCAGCTTAGGTTTGACAGACACAGATACGCAGTATTTT

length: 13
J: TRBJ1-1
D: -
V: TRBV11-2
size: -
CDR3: CASSFNGNTEAFF
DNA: TGTGCCAGCAGCTTTAACGGGAACACTGAAGCTTTCTTT

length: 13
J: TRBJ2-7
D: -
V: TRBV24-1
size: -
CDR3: CATSDPLLDEQYF
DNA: TGTGCCACCAGTGATCCACTTCTCGACGAGCAGTACTTC

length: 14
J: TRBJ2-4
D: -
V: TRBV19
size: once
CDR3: CASSTQTYLNIQYF
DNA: TGTGCCAGTAGTACTCAGACTTATTTAAACATTCAGTACTTC

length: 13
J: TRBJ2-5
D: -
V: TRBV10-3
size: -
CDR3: CAISSGVGETQYF
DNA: TGTGCCATCAGCTCAGGGGTGGGGGAGACCCAGTACTTC

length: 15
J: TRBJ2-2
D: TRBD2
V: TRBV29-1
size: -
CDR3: CSTSAGRALVGELFF
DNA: TGCAGCACAAGCGCAGGGAGGGCCTTAGTCGGGGAGCTGTTTTTT

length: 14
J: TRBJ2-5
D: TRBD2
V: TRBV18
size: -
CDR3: CASRAKREGETQYF
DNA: TGTGCCAGCCGAGCTAAGCGGGAGGGTGAGACCCAGTACTTC

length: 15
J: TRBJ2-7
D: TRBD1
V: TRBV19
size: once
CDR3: CASSPQTGKLDEQYF
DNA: TGTGCCAGTAGCCCACAGACAGGGAAACTCGACGAGCAGTACTTC

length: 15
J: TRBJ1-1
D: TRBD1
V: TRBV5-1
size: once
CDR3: CASSFDRAVFSEAFF
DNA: TGCGCCAGCAGCTTTGACAGGGCGGTTTTTTCTGAAGCTTTCTTT

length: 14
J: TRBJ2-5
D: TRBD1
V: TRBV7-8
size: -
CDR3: CASSFQTGVGDQYF
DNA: TGTGCCAGCAGCTTCCAAACAGGGGTTGGCGACCAGTACTTC

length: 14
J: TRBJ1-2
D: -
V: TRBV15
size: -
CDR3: CATSREGGDYGYTF
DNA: TGTGCCACCAGCAGAGAGGGAGGAGACTATGGCTACACCTTC

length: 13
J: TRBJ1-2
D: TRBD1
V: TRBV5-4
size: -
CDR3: CASSLTGDYGYTF
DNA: TGTGCCAGCAGCTTGACAGGGGACTATGGCTACACCTTC

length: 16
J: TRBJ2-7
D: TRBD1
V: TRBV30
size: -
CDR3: CAWRARDRTVSYEQYF
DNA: TGTGCCTGGAGGGCGAGGGACAGGACCGTATCCTACGAGCAGTACTTC

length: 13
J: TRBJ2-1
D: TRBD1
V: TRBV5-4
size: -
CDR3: CASSLTGGNEQFF
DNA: TGTGCCAGCAGCTTGACAGGGGGGAATGAGCAGTTCTTC

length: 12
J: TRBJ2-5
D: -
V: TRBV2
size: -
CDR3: CASSSIAETQYF
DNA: TGTGCCAGCAGTTCGATAGCTGAGACCCAGTACTTC

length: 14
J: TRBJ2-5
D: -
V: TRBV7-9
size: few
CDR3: CASSFSSLQETQYF
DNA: TGTGCCAGCAGCTTCTCTAGTCTTCAAGAGACCCAGTACTTC

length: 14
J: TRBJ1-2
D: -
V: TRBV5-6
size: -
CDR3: CASSFQSGVYGYTF
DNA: TGTGCCAGCAGCTTTCAGTCAGGGGTCTATGGCTACACCTTC

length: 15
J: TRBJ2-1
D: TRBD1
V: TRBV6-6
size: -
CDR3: CASSLQDRDGDEQFF
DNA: TGTGCCAGCAGTCTACAGGACAGGGACGGAGATGAGCAGTTCTTC

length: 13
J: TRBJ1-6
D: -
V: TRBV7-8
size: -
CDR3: CASSLKGGSPLHF
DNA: TGTGCCAGCAGCTTAAAAGGCGGTTCACCCCTCCACTTT

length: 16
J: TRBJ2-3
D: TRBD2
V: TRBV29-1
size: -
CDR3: CSVGRLAGGKPDTQYF
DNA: TGCAGCGTTGGACGACTAGCGGGGGGCAAACCCGATACGCAGTATTTT

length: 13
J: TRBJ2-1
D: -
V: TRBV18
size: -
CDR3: CASGQSRNNEQFF
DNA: TGTGCCAGCGGACAGTCTCGAAACAATGAGCAGTTCTTC

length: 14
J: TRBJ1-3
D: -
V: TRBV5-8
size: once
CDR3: CASSLGTVGNTIYF
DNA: TGTGCCAGCAGCTTGGGGACAGTTGGAAACACCATATATTTT

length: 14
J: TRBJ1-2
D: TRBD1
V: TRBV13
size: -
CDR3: CASSLDRGRRGYTF
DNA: TGTGCCAGCAGCCTGGACAGGGGGCGGAGGGGCTACACCTTC